A selection of T cell receptor beta chains follows, all from one sample in a study of T cell clones after liver transplantation. This table comes from immunoSEQ multiplex PCR, and its TCRdb copy is limited to in-frame clones, with some not included. The sample records 70,000 or so clones, more than 85% being singletons. The material was CD4+ T cells from blood, obtained less than 28 months after liver transplant. Receptors were obtained from a human patient who received a liver transplant. The T cells may come from the graft donor. Both conserved end residues are trimmed from each CDR3.

CDR3aa: ASREPKDRQF
j_gene: TRBJ2-1
v_gene: TRBV6-1

CDR3aa: ASSLAGTSGTDTQY
j_gene: TRBJ2-3
v_gene: TRBV19

CDR3aa: ASSERDRPGANVLT
j_gene: TRBJ2-6
v_gene: TRBV2

CDR3aa: ASSLRRGRQVTDTQY
j_gene: TRBJ2-3
v_gene: TRBV7-2

CDR3aa: ASRGLVQGGETQY
j_gene: TRBJ2-5
v_gene: TRBV27

CDR3aa: ASRRQGYNEQF
j_gene: TRBJ2-1
v_gene: TRBV6-5

CDR3aa: ASSRNRVPDTQY
j_gene: TRBJ2-3
v_gene: TRBV13

CDR3aa: ASSFRLAPPRSYNEQF
j_gene: TRBJ2-1
v_gene: TRBV27

CDR3aa: ASSPSEADQETQY
j_gene: TRBJ2-5
v_gene: TRBV2

CDR3aa: ASSYRTGATNTEAF
j_gene: TRBJ1-1
v_gene: TRBV11-2

CDR3aa: AISERETQY
j_gene: TRBJ2-5
v_gene: TRBV10-3

CDR3aa: ASSESPGFTNEKLF
j_gene: TRBJ1-4
v_gene: TRBV9

CDR3aa: ASSLATGHGDTEAF
j_gene: TRBJ1-1
v_gene: TRBV11-2

CDR3aa: ASSHTSVNSYNEQF
j_gene: TRBJ2-1
v_gene: TRBV2

CDR3aa: ASSLDRFGEQF
j_gene: TRBJ2-1
v_gene: TRBV5-1

CDR3aa: ASSLGPGVTGNTIY
j_gene: TRBJ1-3
v_gene: TRBV5-6

CDR3aa: ASSRDHDTEAF
j_gene: TRBJ1-1
v_gene: TRBV6-5

CDR3aa: ASSLTNGSPYEQY
j_gene: TRBJ2-7
v_gene: TRBV5-8

CDR3aa: SVAGQVNSGNTIY
j_gene: TRBJ1-3
v_gene: TRBV29-1

CDR3aa: ASSQGTGGVNEKLF
j_gene: TRBJ1-4
v_gene: TRBV4-2

CDR3aa: ASSQPGLQDTQY
j_gene: TRBJ2-3
v_gene: TRBV14

CDR3aa: ASRTGGGTEAF
j_gene: TRBJ1-1
v_gene: TRBV28

CDR3aa: ASSLDPGNEKLF
j_gene: TRBJ1-4
v_gene: TRBV11-3

CDR3aa: ASSGSGGQREQF
j_gene: TRBJ2-1
v_gene: TRBV6-1

CDR3aa: ASSPDHYEQY
j_gene: TRBJ2-7
v_gene: TRBV2

CDR3aa: ASSLVKGWASRGHEQF
j_gene: TRBJ2-1
v_gene: TRBV13

CDR3aa: ASSLGQASGNTIY
j_gene: TRBJ1-3
v_gene: TRBV7-9

CDR3aa: ASSQSTKNIQY
j_gene: TRBJ2-4
v_gene: TRBV7-2

CDR3aa: ASSTRQGAYEQF
j_gene: TRBJ2-1
v_gene: TRBV7-2